One and the same sample provided the 22 T cell receptor beta chains below, sequenced in a study of cytomegalovirus exposure and HLA in healthy donors. Primers: 60 Vbeta forward and 13 Jbeta reverse. Generated by immunoSEQ multiplex PCR, the TCRdb table keeps only in-frame clones and is missing some. The sample yields 150,000 or so clones, roughly 72% seen once. Sequencing was performed on PBMCs. The receptor set was obtained from a man aged 30-40 years in good health and CMV-seronegative.

This clone was observed a handful of times. This chain links TRBV25-1 with TRBJ2-5, with 7 bases that match TRBD1. The end of the DNA aligns better with TRBJ2-7, so the J call may be wrong. Germline assignment: CDR1 MGHDK and CDR2 SYGVNS. CDR3 length: 13 amino acids. DNA for the CDR3: TGTGCCAGCGCCGGGACAGAAAACGACGAGCAGTACTTC. The encoded protein is CASAGTENDEQYF.

V is TRBV27 and J is TRBJ2-2; the match to TRBD2 covers 7 bases. This CDR3 comprises 15 residues. The germline V gene encodes CDR1 MNHEY and CDR2 SMNVEV (reference sequence). The V segment lost 7 bases and the J segment 2 bases; nucleotides outside the gene matches: 7. CDR3 loop: CASTRWGGNTGELFF. The CDR3 region has the DNA TGTGCCAGCACCCGCTGGGGGGGAAACACCGGGGAGCTGTTTTTT.

In this sample, this clone turned up a few times. This sequence joins TRBV4-2 and TRBJ1-1; no clear D gene. This CDR3 has 15 residues. In germline, CDR1 is LGHNA, CDR2 YNFKEQ. V was cut by 4 bases and J by 1 base, with 13 bases left in between. CDR3 bases: TGTGCCAGCAGCCTATCCTCCGTCGGGAACACTGAAGCTTTCTTT. It yields the protein CASSLSSVGNTEAFF.

The chain uses TRBV28 and TRBJ2-1, with a tentative D call TRBD2 (6 bases). From germline, CDR1 is MDHEN and CDR2 SYDVKM. Between the trimmed V and J ends, which lost 7 bases and 7 bases, there was a span of 11 bases. This CDR3 has 12 amino acids. The CDR3 DNA reads TGTGCCAGCAAGTCGGGGGAGAATGAGCAGTTCTTC. It codes for CASKSGENEQFF.

The gene calls are TRBV5-1 and TRBJ1-4; TRBD1 agrees at 7 bases. The germline CDR1 and CDR2 sequences are SGHRS and YFSETQ. The length of the CDR3 is 17 residues. J was trimmed by 0 bases and V by 1 base; bases with no gene match: 6. The CDR3 DNA reads as TGCGCCAGCAGCTTGAGACAGGGCCTTGCAACTAATGAAAAACTGTTTTTT. Amino acid sequence: CASSLRQGLATNEKLFF. The entire variable domain, with the rest obtained from reference TRBV5-1 and TRBJ1-4, is as follows: KAGVTQTPRYLIKTRGQQVTLSCSPISGHRSVSWYQQTPGQGLQFLFEYFSETQRNKGNFPGRFSGRQFSNSRSEMNVSTLELGDSALYLCASSLRQGLATNEKLFFGSGTQLSVL.

The chain has TRBV7-9 and TRBJ1-6; a weak D match, TRBD1 (6 bases). The V gene lost 4 bases and the J gene lost 4 bases, with 8 bases spanning the gap. The germline CDR1 and CDR2 sequences are SEHNR and FQNEAQ (reference sequence). CDR3 length: 14 amino acids. Here the CDR3 reads CASSSGAYNSPLHF. The CDR3 DNA follows: TGTGCCAGCAGCTCAGGGGCTTATAATTCACCCCTCCACTTT.

V is TRBV7-9 and J is TRBJ2-3; 14 bases are shared with TRBD2. The CDR3 is 15 amino acids. Unmatched junction bases numbered 2, after V lost 5 bases and J lost 4 bases. Germline lookup yields CDR1 SEHNR and CDR2 FQNEAQ (reference sequence). The CDR3 coding sequence is TGTGCCAGCAGCGAGACTAGCGGGGGGGCAGATACGCAGTATTTT. Translation gives CASSETSGGADTQYF.

The chain links TRBV28 to TRBJ1-1; a weak D match, TRBD1 (6 bases). V was cut by 4 bases and J by 0 bases, with 12 bases left in between. Germline V lookup: CDR1 MDHEN, CDR2 SYDVKM. The CDR3 runs 15 residues. For the CDR3, the DNA is TGTGCCAGCAGTTCCACGGCAGGGGTGAACACTGAAGCTTTCTTT. As protein: CASSSTAGVNTEAFF.

The V call is TRBV19, the J call TRBJ1-3, with D perhaps matching TRBD1 (6 bases). The V end was cut by 4 bases, the J end by 2 bases, with 12 bases between. This CDR3 contains 15 residues. The germline V gene encodes CDR1 LNHDA and CDR2 SQIVND (reference sequence). The CDR3: CASSTPRDTGNTIYF. As DNA, the CDR3 is TGTGCCAGTAGTACCCCCCGGGACACTGGAAACACCATATATTTT.

This rearrangement joins TRBV19 to TRBJ1-5; D remains ambiguous. The CDR3 sequence is 16 residues long. V gave up 2 bases and J gave up 0 bases, with 11 bases separating them. CDR1 and CDR2 (germline): LNHDA, SQIVND (reference sequence). CDR3: CASSISGPGSNQPQHF. The DNA for the CDR3 is TGTGCCAGTAGTATAAGCGGGCCAGGTAGCAATCAGCCCCAGCATTTT.

V and J are TRBV7-2 and TRBJ1-6; no clear D gene. Germline V CDR1 and CDR2: SGHTA, FQGNSA. CDR3 length: 13 amino acids. Deletions cut 1 base from V and 8 bases from J, with 6 bases between. CDR3 sequence: CASSLDRDSPLHF. The CDR3, as DNA: TGTGCCAGCAGCTTAGACAGAGATTCACCCCTCCACTTT.

The chain uses TRBV9 and TRBJ2-1; D unresolved. Germline V gene lookup returns CDR1 SGDLS and CDR2 YYNGEE. Trimming took off 0 bases at V and 9 bases at J, with 10 bases between the two ends. This CDR3 has 13 residues. The CDR3 region has the DNA TGTGCCAGCAGCGTAGAAGCAAAGTTTGAGCAGTTCTTC. The encoded protein is CASSVEAKFEQFF. Drawing the rest from reference TRBV9 and TRBJ2-1, the complete variable domain is DSGVTQTPKHLITATGQRVTLRCSPRSGDLSVYWYQQSLDQGLQFLIQYYNGEERAKGNILERFSAQQFPDLHSELNLSSLELGDSALYFCASSVEAKFEQFFGPGTRLTVL.

This chain connects TRBV2 to TRBJ1-4, with D possibly TRBD1 on 6 matching bases. The germline CDR1 and CDR2 sequences are SNHLY and FYNNEI. The CDR3 has 15 residues. V was clipped by 7 bases and J by 0 bases, with 12 bases between them. The CDR3 region is CASTLDRSTNEKLFF. CDR3 nucleotides: TGTGCCAGCACCCTGGACAGATCAACTAATGAAAAACTGTTTTTT.

V gene TRBV19 combines with J gene TRBJ2-1; possible D gene TRBD2, 6 bases. This CDR3 has 15 amino acids. The V gene lost 6 bases and the J gene lost 3 bases, with 15 bases spanning the gap. Germline values: CDR1 LNHDA, CDR2 SQIVND (reference sequence). CDR3 sequence: CASRAGGTYYNEQFF. For the CDR3, the DNA is TGTGCCAGTAGGGCTGGGGGGACTTACTACAATGAGCAGTTCTTC.

Comments on this clone: This sample includes further DNA sequences coding for the same CDR3. The chain is built from TRBV19 and TRBJ2-1, with a tentative D call TRBD2 (6 bases). Trimming removed 3 bases from V and 10 bases from J, with 7 bases in between. CDR3 length: 11 residues. CDR1 and CDR2 from the germline V gene are LNHDA and SQIVND (reference sequence). The CDR3 spells CASSIGGEQFF. Written as DNA, the CDR3 is TGTGCCAGTAGTATTGGGGGGGAGCAGTTCTTC.

The CDR3: CASSLLCEAFF. CDR3 DNA: TGTGCCAGCAGTTTATTATGTGAAGCTTTCTTT. The J gene is TRBJ1-1, the V gene TRBV28; D is undetermined. The CDR3 totals 11 residues. The ends were cut back, 1 base at V and 7 bases at J, with 4 bases in the middle. Germline CDR1 and CDR2: MDHEN and SYDVKM.

The V call is TRBV2, the J call TRBJ1-5; D remains ambiguous. Looked up from germline, CDR1 is SNHLY and CDR2 is FYNNEI. This CDR3 spans 13 amino acids. V was clipped by 4 bases and J by 4 bases, with 8 bases between them. CDR3 bases: TGTGCCAGCAGTGGTGCGGAGAATCAGCCCCAGCATTTT. Translation: CASSGAENQPQHF.

This chain uses TRBV7-9 with TRBJ1-4, with 7 bases aligning to TRBD1. Germline CDR1 is SEHNR and CDR2 is FQNEAQ (reference sequence). The V gene end was trimmed by 5 bases and the J gene end by 0 bases; junction bases not matched to a gene: 3. This CDR3 is built from 15 residues. CDR3: CASSPQGATNEKLFF. Here the CDR3 DNA reads TGTGCCAGCAGCCCCCAGGGGGCAACTAATGAAAAACTGTTTTTT.

The V gene is TRBV6-1, the J gene TRBJ2-7; D is unresolved. This CDR3 has 13 residues. The V gene lost 7 bases and the J gene lost 0 bases, with 10 bases spanning the gap. CDR1 is MNHNS, CDR2 SASEGT, per germline. CDR3 sequence reads: CASTSSLSYEQYF. The DNA for the CDR3 is TGTGCCAGCACCTCGTCCCTCTCCTACGAGCAGTACTTC.

In nucleotides, the CDR3 is TGTGCCAGCAGTTACGGGACAGGGGGGGAGACCCAGTACTTC. Its protein product is CASSYGTGGETQYF. This chain links TRBV6-6 with TRBJ2-5; 11 nucleotides agree with TRBD1. The CDR3 extends over 14 amino acids. J lost 5 bases, V lost 2 bases, and 1 base had no gene match. CDR1 is MNHNY and CDR2 is SVGAGI in the germline V gene (reference sequence).

The chain employs TRBV6-6 and TRBJ1-1, with a tentative D call TRBD1 (6 bases). The CDR3 has 13 amino acids. Germline CDR1 MNHNY, CDR2 SVGAGI (reference sequence). Trimming pared 8 bases from V and 0 bases from J, leaving 10 bases between. The CDR3 DNA sequence: TGTGCCAGCTTCGGGACATTGAACACTGAAGCTTTCTTT. Amino acids: CASFGTLNTEAFF.

In its sample, this clone was seen a few times. The chain links TRBV30 to TRBJ1-2, with 7 bases identical to TRBD1. The V gene's germline CDR1 is GTSNPN and CDR2 SVGIG (reference sequence). The CDR3 is 12 amino acids. Trimming took 6 bases from V and 0 from J; bases not matched to a gene: 1. CDR3 loop: CACRGSNYGYTF. CDR3 DNA sequence: TGTGCCTGCAGGGGGTCTAACTATGGCTACACCTTC.